Listed below are T cell receptor beta chains from one sample, sequenced in a study of cytomegalovirus exposure and HLA in healthy donors. Profiling relied on immunoSEQ multiplex PCR, and the TCRdb table lists in-frame clones only, not all of them. The sample contains tens of thousands of clones, about 70% of which appear only once. Material for sequencing was PBMCs. These receptors all stem from a woman in her twenties or thirties in good health and CMV-seronegative. The CDR3 runs from the conserved cysteine through the conserved F or W. The D gene is left open where the match is weak. Rows give clone size only sometimes, using once, few, many, or a class for an expanded clone.

clone size	V gene	D gene	J gene	CDR3 DNA	CDR3 protein
-	TRBV19	TRBD1	TRBJ2-7	TGTGCCAGTAGTATGTTCCGGGACAGCTACGAGCAGTACTTC	CASSMFRDSYEQYF
-	TRBV9	-	TRBJ1-2	TGTGCCAGCAGCGAACAGCAGAACTATGGCTACACCTTC	CASSEQQNYGYTF
-	TRBV27	TRBD2	TRBJ2-5	TGTGCCAGCAGAAACCACGGGGGGGGAGAGACCCAGTACTTC	CASRNHGGGETQYF
-	TRBV7-9	-	TRBJ1-2	TGTGCCAGCAGCCCCGGGGTGATTCTCACCTTC	CASSPGVILTF
-	TRBV7-9	-	TRBJ1-4	TGTGCCAGCTATGGGGGGTATGGGAATGAAAAACTGTTTTTT	CASYGGYGNEKLFF
-	TRBV4-2	TRBD1	TRBJ2-7	TGTGCCAGCAGCTCTTGGACAGGGAACGAGCAGTACTTC	CASSSWTGNEQYF
once	TRBV2	TRBD1	TRBJ2-5	TGTGCCAGCAGTGGGACAGGGGGTCGAGAGACCCAGTACTTC	CASSGTGGRETQYF
-	TRBV5-1	TRBD1	TRBJ1-2	TGCGCCAGCAGCCACCGGACAGGGGTGGGCTACACCTTC	CASSHRTGVGYTF
medium-sized	TRBV6-5	-	TRBJ1-2	TGTGCCAGCAGTTACTTTACAGGGCATGGCTACACCTTC	CASSYFTGHGYTF
-	TRBV14	-	TRBJ1-2	TGTGCCAGCAGCCTTTCCACAGGGCTTCTGGATGGCTACACCTTC	CASSLSTGLLDGYTF
-	TRBV29-1	TRBD2	TRBJ2-7	TGCAGCGTTGAAGGGTTAAGCGGGGCGTTCTCCTACGAGCAGTACTTC	CSVEGLSGAFSYEQYF
-	TRBV4-3	TRBD2	TRBJ2-3	TGCGCCAGCAGCTCCTTACTAGCGGGGGGGGTTGATACGCAGTATTTT	CASSSLLAGGVDTQYF